This is a list of T cell receptor beta chains from one sample in a study of stem cell transplantation in POMP-related autoinflammatory disease. Some clones are missing from TCRdb's copy, which holds only in-frame ones; the method was immunoSEQ multiplex PCR. Seen here are roughly 8,900 clones, about 88% observed once, and the top ten hold about an eighth. Sequencing used CD8+ T cells from PBMCs, obtained after stem cell transplantation. The receptors originated from a human patient with POMP-related autoinflammation and immune dysregulation (PRAID). The graft donor may be the source of some T cells. Each CDR3 is given with its conserved first and last residue. The D gene is left open where the match is weak. Size is stated for part of the rows, as once, few or many counts, or as a class when the clone is expanded.

-	TRBV28	TRBJ1-1	15	TRBD1	TGTGCCAGCAGTTTATCGTTGACAGGGTTGACTGAAGCTTTCTTT	CASSLSLTGLTEAFF
-	TRBV21-1	TRBJ1-5	14	-	TGTGCCAGCAGCAACCCGACAGGCGATCAGCCCCAGCATTTT	CASSNPTGDQPQHF
once	TRBV7-3	TRBJ2-1	15	TRBD2	TGTGCCAGCAGTTTTAGCGGGAACTCCTACAATGAGCAGTTCTTC	CASSFSGNSYNEQFF
-	TRBV28	TRBJ1-6	16	TRBD1	TGTGCCAGCAGTTTCTCTCGAACGACAGGGCGATCACCCCTCCACTTT	CASSFSRTTGRSPLHF
-	TRBV4-2	TRBJ1-2	16	-	TGTGCCAGCAGCCAACCCAATAGGTGGGGGTCCGGTGGCTACACCTTC	CASSQPNRWGSGGYTF
-	TRBV28	TRBJ2-4	13	-	TGTGCCAGCAGTCCGCGAACCAAAAACATTCAGTACTTC	CASSPRTKNIQYF
-	TRBV11-2	TRBJ1-5	16	TRBD1	TGTGCCAGCAGCTTAGGGACAGGAACCATCAATCAGCCCCAGCATTTT	CASSLGTGTINQPQHF
-	TRBV28	TRBJ2-5	15	-	TGTGCCAGCAGTTTAGTGGGACTCCGTGGGGAGACCCAGTACTTC	CASSLVGLRGETQYF
-	TRBV5-1	TRBJ2-7	15	TRBD1	TGCGCCAGCAGCTTGGGGGACAGGGAAACCTACGAGCAGTACTTC	CASSLGDRETYEQYF
-	TRBV18	TRBJ2-5	18	TRBD2	TGTGCCAGCTCACTGAGCGACCCTAGCGGGAGGAGATCTGAGACCCAGTACTTC	CASSLSDPSGRRSETQYF
once	TRBV29-1	TRBJ2-1	10	TRBD1	TGCAGCGTACCCGGGACAGCCCCCATCTTC	CSVPGTAPIF
-	TRBV19	TRBJ1-1	13	-	TGTGCCAGTAGTGCCGGTGGGGTTAGGGAAGCTTTCTTT	CASSAGGVREAFF
-	TRBV19	TRBJ1-2	13	-	TGTGCCAGCAGAACCTCAGGGGACTATGGCTACACCTTC	CASRTSGDYGYTF
-	TRBV9	TRBJ2-5	16	-	TGTGCCAGCAGCGTAGGTACAGCCTTGTACCAAGAGACCCAGTACTTC	CASSVGTALYQETQYF
-	TRBV10-1	TRBJ2-7	13	-	TGCGCCAGCAGTGAGGTCAAGGGCTACGAGCAGTACTTC	CASSEVKGYEQYF
few	TRBV3-1/TRBV3-2	TRBJ1-1	15	-	TGTGCCAGCAGCCAAGGTGGGGGTTGGGGGACTGAAGCTTTCTTT	CASSQGGGWGTEAFF
-	TRBV6-5	TRBJ2-5	15	TRBD2	TGTGCCAGCAGTCCCGGGACTAGCGGACAAGAGACCCAGTACTTC	CASSPGTSGQETQYF
-	TRBV7-9	TRBJ2-4	14	TRBD1	TGTGCCAGCAGCCCCCGACAGGGAAGAAACATTCAGTACTTC	CASSPRQGRNIQYF
-	TRBV2	TRBJ1-6	15	-	TGTGCCAGCTCCCCCTCAAACTCCTATAATTCACCCCTCCACTTT	CASSPSNSYNSPLHF
-	TRBV29-1	TRBJ2-5	14	TRBD1	TGCAGCGTTGACGGGGGACAGGGACTAGAGACCCAGTACTTC	CSVDGGQGLETQYF
once	TRBV5-5	TRBJ2-2	13	-	TGTGCCAGCAGCTTGGGGGGTCCCGGGGAGCTGTTTTTT	CASSLGGPGELFF
-	TRBV15	TRBJ1-3	15	-	TGTGCCACCAGCAGAGATTGGGCAGCTGGAAACACCATATATTTT	CATSRDWAAGNTIYF
-	TRBV6-5	TRBJ1-5	15	TRBD1	TGTGCCAGCATGGGAGGACAGGGTGTTGCTCAGCCCCAGCATTTT	CASMGGQGVAQPQHF
once	TRBV5-1	TRBJ1-1	14	TRBD1	TGCGCCAGCAGCTTGGGACAGGGGAGGACTGAAGCTTTCTTT	CASSLGQGRTEAFF
-	TRBV28	TRBJ1-5	15	-	TGTGCCAGCAGTTTATTGACAGGTAGCAATCAGCCCCAGCATTTT	CASSLLTGSNQPQHF
-	TRBV28	TRBJ2-1	13	-	TGTGCCAGCAGGGGGCGGACCTACAATGAGCAGTTCTTC	CASRGRTYNEQFF
-	TRBV12-3/TRBV12-4	TRBJ1-2	11	-	TGTGCCAGCAGTTTTGGGGATGGCTACACCTTC	CASSFGDGYTF
once	TRBV5-6	TRBJ1-2	13	-	TGTGCCAGCAGCGAGACTTCTCGTCCGGGGATGAACTTC	CASSETSRPGMNF
-	TRBV6-5	TRBJ1-2	13	-	TGTGCCAGCAGTTTTGGACAGAACTATGGCTACACCTTC	CASSFGQNYGYTF
-	TRBV29-1	TRBJ2-7	19	TRBD1	TGCAGCGTGGGAATCGCGGTCCCGGGACAGGGGGTTTTCGCCTACGAGCAGTACTTC	CSVGIAVPGQGVFAYEQYF
-	TRBV19	TRBJ2-1	15	TRBD2	TGTGCCAGTAGCCAACTAGCGGGGGCCTACAATGAGCAGTTCTTC	CASSQLAGAYNEQFF
once	TRBV11-1	TRBJ1-1	12	TRBD1	TGTGCCAGCAGCAAGGGGGCGCGGGAAGCTTTCTTT	CASSKGAREAFF
-	TRBV7-9	TRBJ2-7	14	-	TGTGCCAGCAGCCTCCCCGGGACCGTCCTCGAGCAGTACTTC	CASSLPGTVLEQYF
-	TRBV14	TRBJ1-2	12	-	TGTGCCAGCAGCCAGTATCAGTATGGCTACACCTTC	CASSQYQYGYTF
-	TRBV6-6	TRBJ1-5	16	TRBD1	TGTGCCAGCAGTTACCTGGACAGGGAAAGGAATCAGCCCCAGCATTTT	CASSYLDRERNQPQHF
-	TRBV7-9	TRBJ2-2	19	TRBD2	TGTGCCAGCAGCTTTCCACAGGGAAAACTAGCGGGAGCCATCGGGGAGCTGTTTTTT	CASSFPQGKLAGAIGELFF
-	TRBV12-5	TRBJ2-1	12	-	TGTGCTAGTGGTTTAGGGGGGAATGAGCAGTTCTTC	CASGLGGNEQFF
-	TRBV28	TRBJ2-5	16	TRBD1	TGTGCCAGCAGTTGGGCAATCAGGGGGCTTTATGAGACCCAGTACTTC	CASSWAIRGLYETQYF
-	TRBV11-1	TRBJ2-5	15	-	TGTGCCAGCAGCAAGGACCAGCCTTACCAAGAGACCCAGTACTTC	CASSKDQPYQETQYF
-	TRBV7-9	TRBJ1-1	13	-	TGTGCCAGCGAGGACAGTCTGGGCTCTGAAGCTTTCTTT	CASEDSLGSEAFF
-	TRBV6-5	TRBJ1-1	16	-	TGTGCCAGCAGTTACGGGTTGGGGGGACCTAACACTGAAGCTTTCTTT	CASSYGLGGPNTEAFF
-	TRBV29-1	TRBJ2-2	15	-	TGCAGCGCCTTGAAGGCAGTTACGAACACCGGGGAGCTGTTTTTT	CSALKAVTNTGELFF